These 20 T cell receptor beta chains came from one sample sequenced in a study of CD8+CD57+ T cells in acquired aplastic anemia. TCR beta VDJ and CDR3 were profiled, and genomic DNA was the template. One entry per CDR3 protein results from TCRdb running MiXCR on the reads. The table lists over 200,000 distinct CDR3 sequences, roughly 57% of them singletons. The sequenced sample consisted of sorted CD4+, CD8+, or CD8+CD57+ T cells (not recorded which) from PBMCs. The receptors shown here come from a human donor in good health.

Turning to this clonotype: A much larger clone sits a single nucleotide away, making a read error possible. The chain joins TRBV28 to TRBJ2-7; TRBD2 matches at 10 bases. The junction had 3 bases not matched to a gene; V was cut back by 5 bases and J by 2 bases. From germline, CDR1 is MDHEN and CDR2 SYDVKM. The CDR3 is 14 amino acids. The CDR3 region has the DNA TGTGCCAGCAGTCCAGCGGGAGGGACCTACGAGCAGTACTTC. This sequence encodes CASSPAGGTYEQYF.

This clonotype showed up many times. This chain uses TRBV5-1 with TRBJ1-2; TRBD1 agrees at 7 bases. The CDR3 runs to 14 residues. CDR1 and CDR2 from the germline V gene are SGHRS and YFSETQ. The V gene end was trimmed by 9 bases and the J gene end by 0 bases; junction bases not matched to a gene: 8. The CDR3 loop is CATPDRAPNYGYTF. CDR3 sequence (DNA): TGCGCCACCCCTGACAGGGCCCCTAACTATGGCTACACCTTC.

This clonotype was counted at least ten times. The chain joins TRBV12-3 or TRBV12-4 to TRBJ1-1, with unresolved D. V was cut by 6 bases and J by 0 bases, with 11 bases left in between. CDR3 length: 14 residues. The DNA for the CDR3 is TGTGCCAGCAGGAGGGTTTTTATGAACACTGAAGCTTTCTTT. This gives the protein CASRRVFMNTEAFF.

V usage is TRBV2 and J usage is TRBJ2-7; unclear D gene. CDR3 length: 14 amino acids. Deletions cut 5 bases from V and 3 bases from J, with 14 bases between. Germline CDR1 is SNHLY and CDR2 is FYNNEI. The CDR3 DNA reads TGTGCCAGCAGTCTCCAGACTGCGCTCTACGAGCAGTACTTC. This encodes CASSLQTALYEQYF.

This clonotype was seen many times. The rearrangement joins TRBV7-8 to TRBJ2-1, with 7 bases matching TRBD2. The CDR3 consists of 18 residues. Germline CDR1 is SGHVS and CDR2 is FQNEAQ. With V trimmed by 2 bases and J by 0 bases, 10 bases remained unmatched. The CDR3 DNA sequence: TGTGCCAGCAGCTTATCGGTACGGGAGGACTACTCCTACAATGAGCAGTTCTTC. Translated, it gives CASSLSVREDYSYNEQFF.

The chain has TRBV24-1 and TRBJ2-1, with unresolved D. The V gene's germline CDR1 is KGHDR and CDR2 SFDVKD. The CDR3 extends over 13 amino acids. V was cut by 1 base and J by 5 bases, with 5 bases left in between. Written as DNA, the CDR3 is TGTGCCACCAGTGATTTTGATGACAATGAGCAGTTCTTC. Its translation is CATSDFDDNEQFF.

The rearrangement links TRBV10-3 to TRBJ1-1; no firm D call. This CDR3 region has 14 residues. Germline V gene data show CDR1 as ENHRY and CDR2 as SYGVKD. V lost 6 bases to trimming and J lost 1 base, with 12 bases between them. The CDR3 nucleotides are TGTGCCATCAGAGAGACCACAGCGAACACTGAAGCTTTCTTT. Translation gives CAIRETTANTEAFF.

The rearrangement links TRBV2 to TRBJ1-4, with 12 bases matching TRBD1. The CDR3 contains 15 residues. The germline V gene has CDR1 SNHLY and CDR2 FYNNEI. V lost 6 bases to trimming and J lost 7 bases; unmatched junction nucleotides: 6. The CDR3 loop is CASSRGTGGVEKLFF. The CDR3 DNA reads TGTGCCAGCAGCCGAGGGACAGGGGGCGTTGAAAAACTGTTTTTT.

This clonotype was counted only a few times. J is TRBJ1-1 and V is TRBV2, with a weak D call TRBD1 (6 bases). V lost 6 bases, J lost 1 base, and 21 bases lay in between. The CDR3 runs to 17 residues. Germline values: CDR1 SNHLY, CDR2 FYNNEI. In nucleotides, the CDR3 is TGTGCCAGCAGCCTCATCCGAGGGGGACGGACGAACACTGAAGCTTTCTTT. This sequence encodes CASSLIRGGRTNTEAFF.

The gene calls are TRBV12-3 or TRBV12-4 and TRBJ1-3; D uncertain. Deletions cut 7 bases from V and 0 bases from J, with 10 bases between. The CDR3 covers 14 residues. The CDR3 DNA sequence: TGTGCCAGCACCCCTAGTAACTCTGGAAACACCATATATTTT. Protein sequence: CASTPSNSGNTIYF.

The rearrangement joins TRBV7-6 to TRBJ2-5; 8 nucleotides agree with TRBD1. The germline V gene has CDR1 SGHVS and CDR2 FNYEAQ. The CDR3 totals 13 residues. J lost 5 bases, V lost 5 bases, and 4 bases had no gene match. CDR3 loop: CASSLDRDETQYF. The CDR3 coding sequence is TGTGCCAGCAGCCTGGACAGGGATGAGACCCAGTACTTC.

The chain has TRBV7-6 and TRBJ2-7, with TRBD2 matching over 8 bases. The CDR3 is 16 residues long. Germline-derived CDR1 and CDR2 are SGHVS and FNYEAQ. V gave up 6 bases and J gave up 6 bases; unmatched junction bases: 16. The CDR3 protein is CASSTRGSGERGEQYF. CDR3 bases: TGTGCCAGCAGTACCCGCGGTAGCGGGGAACGAGGCGAGCAGTACTTC. Drawing the rest from reference TRBV7-6 and TRBJ2-7, the complete variable domain is GAGVSQSPRYKVTKRGQDVALRCDPISGHVSLYWYRQALGQGPEFLTYFNYEAQQDKSGLPNDRFSAERPEGSISTLTIQRTEQRDSAMYRCASSTRGSGERGEQYFGPGTRLTVT.

This chain connects TRBV15 to TRBJ2-7; TRBD2 is a possible D gene (5 bases). The CDR3 runs to 16 residues. CDR1 LNHNV and CDR2 YYDKDF come from the germline V gene (reference sequence). V lost 1 base to trimming and J lost 2 bases, with 15 bases between them. The CDR3 protein is CATSRVLGSPAYEQYF. CDR3 DNA: TGTGCCACCAGCAGAGTGTTAGGGAGTCCAGCCTACGAGCAGTACTTC.

J is TRBJ1-2 and V is TRBV20-1; D not certain. CDR1 and CDR2 from the germline V gene are DFQATT and SNEGSKA (reference sequence). V was pared by 5 bases and J by 4 bases, with 11 bases between. The length of the CDR3 is 12 residues. CDR3 protein: CSAPKDGYGYTF. In nucleotides, the CDR3 is TGCAGTGCTCCTAAGGACGGCTATGGCTACACCTTC.

This clonotype has a handful of counts. The V gene is TRBV29-1, the J gene TRBJ1-3, with TRBD1 identical over 7 bases. Per germline, CDR1 SQVTM and CDR2 ANQGSEA. The CDR3 spans 13 residues. The junction had 7 bases not matched to a gene; V was cut back by 7 bases and J by 4 bases. CDR3 amino acids: CSANGGGGNTIYF. The CDR3 DNA follows: TGCAGCGCTAATGGAGGGGGCGGAAACACCATATATTTT. Combining the CDR3 with reference TRBV29-1 and TRBJ1-3 gives the whole variable domain SAVISQKPSRDICQRGTSLTIQCQVDSQVTMMFWYRQQPGQSLTLIATANQGSEATYESGFVIDKFPISRPNLTFSTLTVSNMSPEDSSIYLCSANGGGGNTIYFGEGSWLTVV.

This chain connects TRBV4-1 to TRBJ1-5; D remains unclear. Trimming removed 4 bases at V and 9 bases at J, with 16 bases between. Germline assignment: CDR1 MGHRA and CDR2 YSYEKL. This CDR3 spans 14 amino acids. Written as DNA, the CDR3 is TGCGCCAGCAGCCCTACAGAGGTAGAGTGGCCCCAGCATTTT. This gives the protein CASSPTEVEWPQHF.

The chain couples TRBV20-1 to TRBJ2-1, with D unclear. The V gene lost 4 bases and the J gene lost 3 bases, with 10 bases spanning the gap. The CDR3 spans 13 residues. Germline CDR1 reads DFQATT; CDR2 reads SNEGSKA (reference sequence). The CDR3 DNA follows: TGCAGTGCTATGTCTCCGGGCTACAATGAGCAGTTCTTC. It specifies CSAMSPGYNEQFF.

A note on this clonotype: Mismatch with germline at one junction end may stem from a read error. This chain links TRBV7-3 with TRBJ2-3; maybe TRBD1 (6 bases). Germline assignment: CDR1 SGHTA and CDR2 FQGTGA. The CDR3 loop spans 14 amino acids. The CDR3: CASSFLGATDTQDF. The CDR3, as DNA: TGTGCCAGCAGCTTCCTGGGGGCCACAGATACGCAGGATTTT. The complete variable domain, with remaining parts taken from reference TRBV7-3 and TRBJ2-3, reads GAGVSQTPSNKVTEKGKYVELRCDPISGHTALYWYRQSLGQGPEFLIYFQGTGAADDSGLPNDRFFAVRPEGSVSTLKIQRTERGDSAVYLCASSFLGATDTQDFGPGTRLTVL.

This chain joins TRBV7-3 and TRBJ2-3; D not certain. The CDR3 runs to 13 residues. The germline V and J ends were trimmed by 3 bases and 4 bases, with 8 bases remaining between them. Germline V CDR1 and CDR2: SGHTA, FQGTGA. For the CDR3, the DNA is TGTGCCAGCAGCTTTTCGGCTCCAGATACGCAGTATTTT. Translation: CASSFSAPDTQYF.

V gene TRBV7-9 combines with J gene TRBJ1-2, with 8 bases matching TRBD1. Germline CDR1 SEHNR, CDR2 FQNEAQ (reference sequence). Trimming removed 2 bases from V and 11 bases from J; junction bases left unmatched: 4. CDR3 length: 12 residues. The CDR3: CASSLPTGGYTF. DNA for the CDR3: TGTGCCAGCAGCTTACCCACAGGGGGGTACACCTTC.